Listed below are T cell receptor beta chains from one sample, sequenced in a study of regulatory dendritic cells for organ transplantation. Here immunoSEQ multiplex PCR was the method, and the copy in TCRdb shows in-frame clones only, minus some. Counted here are approximately 35,000 clones, about 88% occurring once; the ten biggest clones make up under 0.075%. Sequenced sample: naive CD4+ T cells from blood. These receptors all come from a human donor in good health. The CDR3 runs from the conserved cysteine through the conserved F or W. Fields, in order: CDR3 protein, CDR3 DNA, J gene, V gene, D gene, clone size. A D gene is named only where the DNA matches it firmly. A row's size may be missing; if present it is once, few, many or a size class.

CDR3: CASSHWTGNGAQPQHF
DNA: TGTGCCAGTAGTCACTGGACAGGGAACGGTGCTCAGCCCCAGCATTTT
J: TRBJ1-5
V: TRBV19
D: TRBD1
size: .

CDR3: CASSQDKGRKNSPLHF
DNA: TGCGCCAGCAGCCAAGATAAGGGACGGAAAAATTCACCCCTCCACTTT
J: TRBJ1-6
V: TRBV4-3
D: .
size: .

CDR3: CASINDRGQPQHF
DNA: TGTGCCAGCATCAACGACAGGGGCCAGCCCCAGCATTTT
J: TRBJ1-5
V: TRBV2
D: TRBD1
size: few

CDR3: CASSPTPTRSYEQYF
DNA: TGTGCCAGCTCCCCAACCCCCACACGGAGCTACGAGCAGTACTTC
J: TRBJ2-7
V: TRBV2
D: .
size: .

CDR3: CASSKMTADRWPPYEQYF
DNA: TGTGCCAGCAGCAAGATGACAGCAGACAGATGGCCCCCCTACGAGCAGTACTTC
J: TRBJ2-7
V: TRBV11-2
D: .
size: .

CDR3: CASSPAVSYEQYF
DNA: TGTGCCAGCTCACCCGCGGTCTCCTACGAGCAGTACTTC
J: TRBJ2-7
V: TRBV18
D: .
size: .

CDR3: CASSWTTARYGYTF
DNA: TGTGCCAGCAGTTGGACGACCGCTAGATATGGCTACACCTTC
J: TRBJ1-2
V: TRBV6-5
D: .
size: once

CDR3: CASSPQGGTEAFF
DNA: TGTGCCAGCTCACCACAGGGTGGAACTGAAGCTTTCTTT
J: TRBJ1-1
V: TRBV18
D: .
size: .

CDR3: CATEGQGYNEQYF
DNA: TGTGCCACCGAAGGACAGGGGTATAACGAGCAGTACTTC
J: TRBJ2-7
V: TRBV2
D: TRBD1
size: .

CDR3: CASSEGGGAYSGANVLTF
DNA: TGTGCCAGCAGCGAGGGGGGCGGGGCCTACTCTGGGGCCAACGTCCTGACTTTC
J: TRBJ2-6
V: TRBV9
D: .
size: .

CDR3: CASSYPAGGLETQYF
DNA: TGTGCCAGCAGTTACCCAGCGGGGGGGCTGGAGACCCAGTACTTC
J: TRBJ2-5
V: TRBV6-6
D: TRBD2
size: .

CDR3: CASSPEGRGGEQYF
DNA: TGTGCCAGCTCACCGGAGGGTCGGGGCGGCGAGCAGTACTTC
J: TRBJ2-7
V: TRBV18
D: .
size: .

CDR3: CASSEARNYEQYF
DNA: TGTGCCAGCAGTGAAGCTCGCAACTACGAGCAGTACTTC
J: TRBJ2-7
V: TRBV2
D: .
size: .

CDR3: CASSVRDRSYEQYF
DNA: TGTGCCAGCAGCGTCCGGGACAGATCCTACGAGCAGTACTTC
J: TRBJ2-7
V: TRBV7-2
D: TRBD1
size: .

CDR3: CASSSTGIGGYTF
DNA: TGTGCCAGCAGCTCGACAGGGATCGGGGGCTACACCTTC
J: TRBJ1-2
V: TRBV7-9
D: TRBD1
size: .

CDR3: CASSENLLGTSGRTTGSYNEQFF
DNA: TGTGCCAGCAGTGAAAACTTACTAGGGACTAGCGGGAGAACTACCGGCTCCTACAATGAGCAGTTCTTC
J: TRBJ2-1
V: TRBV2
D: TRBD2
size: .

CDR3: CASSPDRGYEQYF
DNA: TGTGCCAGCAGCCCGGACAGGGGCTACGAGCAGTACTTC
J: TRBJ2-7
V: TRBV6-5
D: TRBD1
size: .

CDR3: CASSMLSTLYTGELFF
DNA: TGCGCCAGCAGCATGCTGTCTACGCTATACACCGGGGAGCTGTTTTTT
J: TRBJ2-2
V: TRBV5-1
D: .
size: .

CDR3: CASSRAGMGNQPQHF
DNA: TGTGCCAGCAGCCGTGCGGGGATGGGCAATCAGCCCCAGCATTTT
J: TRBJ1-5
V: TRBV28
D: .
size: .

CDR3: CASSLFPGLAGPNEQFF
DNA: TGTGCCAGCAGTTTATTCCCGGGACTAGCGGGGCCCAATGAGCAGTTCTTC
J: TRBJ2-1
V: TRBV28
D: TRBD2
size: .

CDR3: CASTLGANVLTF
DNA: TGTGCCAGTACCTTGGGGGCCAACGTCCTGACTTTC
J: TRBJ2-6
V: TRBV19
D: .
size: once

CDR3: CASSSLKTGERDYGYTF
DNA: TGTGCCAGCAGTTCTCTTAAAACAGGTGAAAGGGATTATGGCTACACCTTC
J: TRBJ1-2
V: TRBV28
D: .
size: .

CDR3: CASSLLAGGAGANVLTF
DNA: TGCGCCAGCAGCCTCTTAGCGGGAGGGGCTGGGGCCAACGTCCTGACTTTC
J: TRBJ2-6
V: TRBV5-1
D: TRBD2
size: .

CDR3: CASSQVGSERGNTIYF
DNA: TGCGCCAGCAGCCAGGTTGGTTCTGAGAGGGGAAACACCATATATTTT
J: TRBJ1-3
V: TRBV4-1
D: .
size: .

CDR3: CASSLGGIGSPLHF
DNA: TGTGCCAGCAGCTTAGGGGGAATCGGGTCACCCCTCCACTTT
J: TRBJ1-6
V: TRBV7-2
D: .
size: .

CDR3: CASGDGDSPLHF
DNA: TGTGCCAGCGGGGACGGAGATTCACCCCTCCACTTT
J: TRBJ1-6
V: TRBV7-9
D: .
size: .

CDR3: CASSQEAGSNTGELFF
DNA: TGCGCCAGCAGCCAAGAAGCGGGATCGAACACCGGGGAGCTGTTTTTT
J: TRBJ2-2
V: TRBV4-1
D: TRBD2
size: .